This T cell receptor beta chain was identified during a study of shared clonotypes between healthy human individuals. Naive CD8 populations comprised CD45RO-negative cells positively selected for CCR7, excluding terminally differentiated effector memory CD45RA+ cells. Clones were sequenced by immunoSEQ multiplex PCR, and TCRdb holds only the in-frame ones, with some missing. The table has approximately 2,000,000 clones, around 95% seen once. With respect to this clone: Its antigen is currently unknown.

Points from the study as a whole: Naive subsets generally had larger estimated richness than memory subsets.

Trimming cost V 2 bases and J 5 bases; bases outside gene matches: 10. Germline V gene data show CDR1 as SGHDT and CDR2 as YYEEEE. The CDR3 spans 16 residues. This TCR derives from a young man in good health. Some clones in this sample may be carry-over from other donors' samples. The material sequenced was naive CD8+ T cells from PBMCs. This sequence joins TRBV5-6 and TRBJ2-1; 7 positions match TRBD1. The CDR3 protein is CASSFGFRQGHNEQFF. The CDR3 DNA reads as TGTGCCAGCAGCTTCGGGTTTAGACAGGGCCACAATGAGCAGTTCTTC.